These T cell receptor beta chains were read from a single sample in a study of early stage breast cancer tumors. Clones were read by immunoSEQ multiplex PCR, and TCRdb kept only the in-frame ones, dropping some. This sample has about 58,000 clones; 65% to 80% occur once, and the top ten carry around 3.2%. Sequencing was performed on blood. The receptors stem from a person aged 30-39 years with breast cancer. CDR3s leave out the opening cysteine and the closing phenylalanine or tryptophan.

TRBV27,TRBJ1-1,ATRTGGKGYTEAF
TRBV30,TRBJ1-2,AWSVGGKVGYT
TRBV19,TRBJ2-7,ASSPRGQGADLGQY
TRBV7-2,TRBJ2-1,ASSLGGVYNEQF
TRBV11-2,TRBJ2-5,ASRPTVQETQY
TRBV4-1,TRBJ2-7,ASSQGVRESPGEQY
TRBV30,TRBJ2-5,AWGQGGDQETQY
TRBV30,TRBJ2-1,AWTGGGDEQF
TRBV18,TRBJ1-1,ASSPVRSENTEAF
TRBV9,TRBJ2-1,ASSVHAGGPYEQF
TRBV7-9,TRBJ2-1,ASSFGGLAVFNEQF
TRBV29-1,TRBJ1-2,SVEGTGEGEYYGYT
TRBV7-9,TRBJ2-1,ASSLALIEQF
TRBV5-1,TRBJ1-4,ASRPGQGGEKLF
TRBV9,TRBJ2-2,ASSERPEGAGELF
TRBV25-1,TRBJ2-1,ASRRIAGFPNEQF
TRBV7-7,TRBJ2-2,ASSLVGGEEGTGELF
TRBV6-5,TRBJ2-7,ASSSLGWEQY
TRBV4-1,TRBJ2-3,ASSQDGLAAQY
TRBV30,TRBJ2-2,AWSGGGRLSGELF
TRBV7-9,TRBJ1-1,ASSAGGFFEAF
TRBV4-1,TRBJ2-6,ASSQIFSGANVLT
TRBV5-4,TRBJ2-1,AIRSPAFGNEQF
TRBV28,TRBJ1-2,ASSSGTGPYGYT
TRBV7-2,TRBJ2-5,ASSPARHTETQY
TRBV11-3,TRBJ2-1,ASSLVSSSNEQF
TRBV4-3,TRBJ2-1,ASSQDKAGDTHEQF
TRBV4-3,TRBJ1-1,ASSQYWGASTEAF
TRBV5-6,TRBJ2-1,ASSFLSENNEQF
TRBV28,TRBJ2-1,ASSLTGFREVNEQF
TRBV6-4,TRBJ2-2,ASSGGQDTGELF
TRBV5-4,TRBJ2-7,ASSLDSDEQY
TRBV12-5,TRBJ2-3,ASGLVPEGAKDTQY
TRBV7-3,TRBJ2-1,ASSKTGPLNEQF
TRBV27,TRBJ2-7,ASSFGTGGEQY
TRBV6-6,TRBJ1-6,ASSLGQGNSPLH
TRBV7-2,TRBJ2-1,ASSLAGGDYNEQF
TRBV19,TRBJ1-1,ASSITGVGTEAF